The sequence of this T cell receptor (beta chain) was determined in a study of shared clonotypes between healthy human individuals. Overall study results and limits: It was expected that sequencing depth would affect clonotype sharing among donors.

The V end lost 4 bases, the J end lost 3 bases, and 17 bases lay between the germline ends. The CDR3 is 15 amino acids. Germline CDR1 and CDR2: SGHRS and YFSETQ. In regard to this clone: Its target is unknown.

A CD45RA-negative memory subset and a CD45RA+ naive subset were separated from the CD4+ cells. Only in-frame clones appear in the TCRdb table, and some are missing; sequencing was by immunoSEQ multiplex PCR. This table holds over 2 million clones, 80% to 95% found once. The material sequenced was naive CD4+ T cells from PBMCs. The subset here: CD45RA+ positively selected. The chain combines TRBV5-1 with TRBJ2-7, with D perhaps TRBD1 or TRBD2 (5 bases each). The receptor comes from a man between 18 and 35 years old in good health. Some clones in this sample may be carry-over from other donors' samples. CDR3 loop: CASSTGTANNYEQYF. The CDR3 coding sequence is TGCGCCAGCAGCACCGGGACGGCCAATAACTACGAGCAGTACTTC.